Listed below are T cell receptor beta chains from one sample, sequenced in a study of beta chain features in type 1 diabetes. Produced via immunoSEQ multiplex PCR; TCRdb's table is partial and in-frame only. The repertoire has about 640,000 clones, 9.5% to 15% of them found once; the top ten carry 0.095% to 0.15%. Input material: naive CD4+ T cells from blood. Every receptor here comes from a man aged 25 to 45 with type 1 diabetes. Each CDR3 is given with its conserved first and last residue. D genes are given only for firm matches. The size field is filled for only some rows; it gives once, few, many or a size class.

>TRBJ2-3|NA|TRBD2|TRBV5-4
TGTGCCAGCAGCTTGGTACTAGCGGGGGCCCTTGATACGCAGTATTTT
CASSLVLAGALDTQYF
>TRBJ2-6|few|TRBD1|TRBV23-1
TGCGCCAGCAGTCAACACAGGGGAAGGACTGGGGCCAACGTCCTGACTTTC
CASSQHRGRTGANVLTF
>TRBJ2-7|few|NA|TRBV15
TGTGCCACCAGCCAGGGGCCCTACGAGCAGTACTTC
CATSQGPYEQYF
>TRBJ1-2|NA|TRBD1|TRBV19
TGTGCCAGTAGTCACCGGGGACAGCACTATGGCTACACCTTC
CASSHRGQHYGYTF
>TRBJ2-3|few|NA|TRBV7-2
TGTGCCAGCAGCTCCCGACAGACAGATACGCAGTATTTT
CASSSRQTDTQYF
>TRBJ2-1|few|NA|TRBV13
TGTGCCAGCAGCTTACGGGGCAGGACCTACAATGAGCAGTTCTTC
CASSLRGRTYNEQFF
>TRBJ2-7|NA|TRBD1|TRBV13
TGTGCCAGCAGCTTAGGCGGGCAGGGGGTCGTCTACGAGCAGTACTTC
CASSLGGQGVVYEQYF
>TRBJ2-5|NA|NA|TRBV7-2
TGTGCCAGCAGCTTAGCAGGGATGGGCGAGACCCAGTACTTC
CASSLAGMGETQYF
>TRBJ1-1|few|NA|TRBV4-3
TGCGCCAGCAGCCAAGAATCGGCCAACACTGAAGCTTTCTTT
CASSQESANTEAFF
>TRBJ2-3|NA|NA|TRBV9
TGTGCCAGCAGCGTTGGGAACACAGATACGCAGTATTTT
CASSVGNTDTQYF
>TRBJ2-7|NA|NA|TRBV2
TGTGCCAGCACGAGGGGAGGGGGCGAGCAGTACTTC
CASTRGGGEQYF
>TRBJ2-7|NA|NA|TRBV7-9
TGTGCCAGCAGCTTACAGGACCCAGGGAATCTCTACGAGCAGTACTTC
CASSLQDPGNLYEQYF
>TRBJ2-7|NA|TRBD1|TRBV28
TGTGCCAGCAGACCCCAAGGGACAGGGGTAAACGAGCAGTACTTC
CASRPQGTGVNEQYF
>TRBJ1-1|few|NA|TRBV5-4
TGTGCCAGCAGCGGACTGACCACTGAAGCTTTCTTT
CASSGLTTEAFF
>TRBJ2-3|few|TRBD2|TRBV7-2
TGTGCCAGCAGCCCGGGCGGGGGTGATACGCAGTATTTT
CASSPGGGDTQYF
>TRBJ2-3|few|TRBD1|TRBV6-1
TGTGCCAGCAGTGAATTGGGACAGGGAGGTACGCAGTATTTT
CASSELGQGGTQYF
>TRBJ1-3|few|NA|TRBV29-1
TGCAGCGTTGAATCAGGATTCTCTGGAAACACCATATATTTT
CSVESGFSGNTIYF
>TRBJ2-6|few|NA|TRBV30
TGTGCCTGGAGTGTACAAGGTGTCTCTGGGGCCAACGTCCTGACTTTC
CAWSVQGVSGANVLTF
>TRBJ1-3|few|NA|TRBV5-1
TGCGCCAGCAGCGGAGGACCTGGAAACACCATATATTTT
CASSGGPGNTIYF
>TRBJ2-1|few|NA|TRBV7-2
TGTGCCAGCAGCTTAATTGATCCGAGCTCCTACAATGAGCAGTTCTTC
CASSLIDPSSYNEQFF
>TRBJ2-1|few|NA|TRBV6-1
TGTGCCAGCAGATATACAGCGTACAATGAGCAGTTCTTC
CASRYTAYNEQFF
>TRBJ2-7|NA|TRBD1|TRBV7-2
TGTGCCAGCAGCTTAGCCCCAGGGGGCAACTACGAGCAGTACTTC
CASSLAPGGNYEQYF
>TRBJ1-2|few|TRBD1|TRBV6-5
TGTGCCAGCAGCTGGGACAGGAGAAACTATGGCTACACCTTC
CASSWDRRNYGYTF
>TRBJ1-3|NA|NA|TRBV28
TGTGCCAGCAGTCTTCGTCGGATATCTGGAAACACCATATATTTT
CASSLRRISGNTIYF
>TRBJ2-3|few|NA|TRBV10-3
TGTGCCATCAGTGAGTCGCAGGCCTTAAGCACAGATACGCAGTATTTT
CAISESQALSTDTQYF
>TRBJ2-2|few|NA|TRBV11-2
TGTGCCAGCACCCTGGGGACAACGAACACCGGGGAGCTGTTTTTT
CASTLGTTNTGELFF
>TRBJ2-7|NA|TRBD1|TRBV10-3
TGTGCCAGTCACGGGACAGAGCCAAAGCAGTACTTC
CASHGTEPKQYF
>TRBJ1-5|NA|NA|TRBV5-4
TGTGCCAGCAGCTTCACACCGAATCAGCCCCAGCATTTT
CASSFTPNQPQHF
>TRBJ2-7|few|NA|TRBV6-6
TGTGCCAGCAGTTACGGCTCCCCGGGACCCGTGGACGAGCAGTACTTC
CASSYGSPGPVDEQYF
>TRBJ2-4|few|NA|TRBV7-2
TGTGCCAGCAGCTTAGGGCGGGTAGCCAAAAACATTCAGTACTTC
CASSLGRVAKNIQYF
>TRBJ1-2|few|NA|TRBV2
TGTGCCAGCAGTGAGGGATGGAATGGCTACACCTTC
CASSEGWNGYTF
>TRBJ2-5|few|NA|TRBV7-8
TGTGCCAGCAGCACGACGGACCGTGGGGAGACCCAGTACTTC
CASSTTDRGETQYF
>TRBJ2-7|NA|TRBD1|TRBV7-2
TGTGCCAGCAGTTTCGACAGGGTCGAGCAGTACTTC
CASSFDRVEQYF
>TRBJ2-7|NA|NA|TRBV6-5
TGTGCCAGCAGCACAGGACACTCCTACGAGCAGTACTTC
CASSTGHSYEQYF
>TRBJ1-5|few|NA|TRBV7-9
TGTGCCAGCAGCTTCAAGGGTTTCAATCAGCCCCAGCATTTT
CASSFKGFNQPQHF
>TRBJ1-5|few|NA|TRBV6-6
TGTGCCAGCACCGACGACCAGACTCAGCCCCAGCATTTT
CASTDDQTQPQHF
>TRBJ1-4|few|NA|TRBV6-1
TGTGCCAGCAGTGAAGGCGGTGCAACTAATGAAAAACTGTTTTTT
CASSEGGATNEKLFF
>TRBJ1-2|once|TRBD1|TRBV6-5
TGTGCCAGCAGCCTAACAGGGGGCTATGGCTACACCTTC
CASSLTGGYGYTF
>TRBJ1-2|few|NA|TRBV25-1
TGTGCCAGCAGTGAATATCAGGAGTACTATGGCTACACCTTC
CASSEYQEYYGYTF
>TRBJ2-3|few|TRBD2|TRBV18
TGTGCCAGCTCACCGGCGGGACTAGGTCCAGATACGCAGTATTTT
CASSPAGLGPDTQYF
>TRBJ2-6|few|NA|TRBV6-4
TGTGCCAGCAGCAGGGTACCCTCTGGGGCCAACGTCCTGACTTTC
CASSRVPSGANVLTF
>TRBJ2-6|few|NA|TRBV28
TGTGCCAGCAGTTTAGGAGGGGCCAACGTCCTGACTTTC
CASSLGGANVLTF
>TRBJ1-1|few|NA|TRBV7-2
TGTGCCAGCAGCTTCTCAGGGAACACTGAAGCTTTCTTT
CASSFSGNTEAFF
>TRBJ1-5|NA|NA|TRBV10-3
TGTGCCATCAGTGACCCGACCGCGGGGCAGCCCCAGCATTTT
CAISDPTAGQPQHF
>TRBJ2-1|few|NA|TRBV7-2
TGTGCCAGCAGCTTAGATGTGGCTAACTCCTACAATGAGCAGTTCTTC
CASSLDVANSYNEQFF
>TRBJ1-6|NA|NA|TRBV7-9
TGTGCCAGCAGCCCGGCTAATTCACCCCTCCACTTT
CASSPANSPLHF
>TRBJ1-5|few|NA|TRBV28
TGTGCCAGCAGCTATGCCCCGGATAACAGGGTTGGGGGGGGCAATCAGCCCCAGCATTTT
CASSYAPDNRVGGGNQPQHF
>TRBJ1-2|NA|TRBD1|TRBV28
TGTGCCAGCAGTATCTCAACAGGGGGAGCCAATGGCTACACCTTC
CASSISTGGANGYTF
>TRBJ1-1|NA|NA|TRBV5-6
TGTGCCAGCACCCTTGGAGGATTTATGAACACTGAAGCTTTCTTT
CASTLGGFMNTEAFF
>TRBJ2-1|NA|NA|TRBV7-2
TGTGCCAGCAGCTTAAATAGACAGACTATGCGGTTCTTC
CASSLNRQTMRFF
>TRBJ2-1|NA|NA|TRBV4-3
TGCGCCAGCAGCCAAGTCAACAGGGCTAATGAGCAGTTCTTC
CASSQVNRANEQFF
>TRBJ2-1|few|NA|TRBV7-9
TGTGCCAGCAGCCGGCCAGGTACCGTCGAGCAGTTCTTC
CASSRPGTVEQFF